In its sample, the clone carrying this TCR beta chain was seen a few times. What it binds is unknown. A mixed TRB-A/B primer pool amplified rearranged TRB by multiplex touch-down PCR. TCRdb used MiXCR to reprocess the multiplex PCR reads, holding one entry per CDR3 protein. Here the sample spans more than 1,100 distinct CDR3 sequences, 20% being singletons. The V end lost 5 bases, the J end lost 0 bases, and 13 bases lay between the germline ends. Germline values: CDR1 SEHNR, CDR2 FQNEAQ (reference sequence). This CDR3 has 15 residues. This sample is drawn from a study of T cell repertoires in aging, cancer and after chemotherapy. Study-wide context: Roughly 8.8 million TCR reads made up the full dataset. Whole-study results and caveats: Age-matched healthy donors had significantly more diverse, less clonal blood TCR repertoires than untreated cancer patients. These repertoire data do not allow conclusions about immunological memory after chemotherapy. Healthy donors lost TCR diversity with age mainly through richness, cancer patients through richness and evenness.

The template was genomic DNA from peripheral blood, not RNA. Input material: blood. The chain combines TRBV7-9 with TRBJ1-1, with a possible D match to TRBD1 (5 bases). The clonotype was recovered from a human donor with a solid tumor. Here the CDR3 reads CASSPGSRVNTEAFF. The CDR3 DNA is TGTGCCAGCAGCCCCGGGAGCAGGGTGAACACTGAAGCTTTCTTT.